This TCR beta chain was retrieved from a study of spatial heterogeneity in lung cancer. Study overall: The study consistently detected more beta-chain than alpha-chain sequences. Unique TCR and UMI combinations averaged more than ten appearances each in raw reads. Whole-study results and caveats: Among tumor T cells, estimated coverage was roughly 7% for alpha chains and around 13% for beta chains. The study found that expanded intratumoral alpha and beta TCR counts tracked tumor mutation counts.

The time point is: sample taken at primary tumor resection. No cells were sorted before sequencing. The whole RNA sequenced was extracted from tumor, nontumor lung or frozen PBMC. At least ten counts were recorded for this clonotype. Its matching antigen is unknown. Germline CDR1 and CDR2: SGHRS and YFSETQ. The V and J ends lost 0 bases and 0 bases respectively, with 13 bases between them. The CDR3 runs to 18 residues. TCRdb passed the 5' RACE reads through MiXCR, listing each CDR3 protein once. The sample includes about 14,000 distinct CDR3 sequences, over 3% of them seen just once. Specimen: lung tumor tissue, collected at surgery. This receptor was taken from a male donor with early-stage non-small cell lung cancer. This chain uses TRBV5-1 with TRBJ2-6; D gene uncertain. This chain's CDR3 is CASSLVAVGFSGANVLTF. The CDR3 region has the DNA TGCGCCAGCAGCTTGGTTGCGGTGGGATTCTCTGGGGCCAACGTCCTGACTTTC.